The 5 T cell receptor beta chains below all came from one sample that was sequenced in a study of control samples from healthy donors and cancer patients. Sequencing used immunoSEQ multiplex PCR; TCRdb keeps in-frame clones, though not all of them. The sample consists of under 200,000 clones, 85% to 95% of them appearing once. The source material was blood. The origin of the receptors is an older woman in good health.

CDR3 sequence: CASSPYTGHGNTIYF. Here the CDR3 DNA reads TGTGCCAGCAGCCCCTACACAGGGCATGGAAACACCATATATTTT. The chain employs TRBV7-9 and TRBJ1-3; weak D call: TRBD1 (6 bases). V lost 5 bases and J 3 bases, leaving 14 bases between the germline ends. The germline CDR1 and CDR2 sequences are SEHNR and FQNEAQ (reference sequence). The CDR3 consists of 15 residues.

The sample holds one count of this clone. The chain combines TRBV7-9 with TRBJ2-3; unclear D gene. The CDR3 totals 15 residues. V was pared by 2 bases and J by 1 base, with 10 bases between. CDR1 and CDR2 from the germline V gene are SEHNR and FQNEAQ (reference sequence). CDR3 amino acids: CASSLTGLRTDTQYF. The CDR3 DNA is TGTGCCAGCAGCTTAACGGGCCTACGCACAGATACGCAGTATTTT.

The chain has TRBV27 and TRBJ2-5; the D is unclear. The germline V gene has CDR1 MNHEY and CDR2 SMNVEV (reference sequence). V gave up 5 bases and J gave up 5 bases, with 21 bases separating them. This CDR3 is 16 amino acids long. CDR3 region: CASSPGSTLGLETQYF. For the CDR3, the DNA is TGTGCCAGCAGTCCAGGATCGACCCTAGGGTTGGAGACCCAGTACTTC.

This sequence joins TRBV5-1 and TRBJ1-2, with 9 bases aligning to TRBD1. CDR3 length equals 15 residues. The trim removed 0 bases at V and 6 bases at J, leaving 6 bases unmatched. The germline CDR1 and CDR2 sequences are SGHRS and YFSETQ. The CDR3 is CASSLDSTGGNGYTF. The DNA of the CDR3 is TGCGCCAGCAGCTTGGATTCAACAGGGGGCAATGGCTACACCTTC.

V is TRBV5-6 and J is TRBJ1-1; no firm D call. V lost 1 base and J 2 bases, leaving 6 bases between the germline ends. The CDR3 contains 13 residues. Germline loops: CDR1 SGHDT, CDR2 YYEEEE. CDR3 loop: CASSLTDNTEAFF. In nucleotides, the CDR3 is TGTGCCAGCAGCTTGACGGACAACACTGAAGCTTTCTTT.